One sample yielded the 14 T cell receptor beta chains listed below, sequenced in a study of cytomegalovirus exposure and HLA in healthy donors. Primers: 60 Vbeta forward and 13 Jbeta reverse. This table comes from immunoSEQ multiplex PCR, and its TCRdb copy is limited to in-frame clones, with some not included. The repertoire holds about 90,000 clones, with under 85% as singletons. The specimen sequenced was PBMCs. The receptor set was obtained from a man under 40 in good health and CMV-seronegative.

The chain combines TRBV10-3 with TRBJ1-1; D is ambiguous. CDR1 is ENHRY, CDR2 SYGVKD, per germline. Trimming cost V 3 bases and J 1 base, with 6 bases left between them. The CDR3 extends over 13 amino acids. CDR3: CAISDTTNTEAFF. Written as DNA, the CDR3 is TGTGCCATCAGTGACACAACGAACACTGAAGCTTTCTTT.

This chain links TRBV7-2 with TRBJ2-2; perhaps TRBD2 as D (6 bases). This CDR3 has 17 amino acids. CDR1 and CDR2 from the germline V gene are SGHTA and FQGNSA. Trimming cost V 5 bases and J 1 base, with 17 bases left between them. CDR3 DNA: TGTGCCAGCAGCCACCCCCCCCGGGGGAAGAACACCGGGGAGCTGTTTTTT. Translation gives CASSHPPRGKNTGELFF.

V is TRBV28 and J is TRBJ1-1; 8 nucleotides line up with TRBD1. Trimming cost V 8 bases and J 1 base; bases outside gene matches: 3. Germline lookup yields CDR1 MDHEN and CDR2 SYDVKM. The CDR3 is made up of 13 amino acids. The CDR3 DNA is TGTGCCAGCGGGGGACAGGCGAACACTGAAGCTTTCTTT. Its protein product is CASGGQANTEAFF.

The V gene is TRBV7-9, the J gene TRBJ1-5; D might be TRBD1 (5 bases). The V end was cut by 5 bases, the J end by 0 bases, with 11 bases between. Germline values: CDR1 SEHNR, CDR2 FQNEAQ (reference sequence). The CDR3 runs 15 residues. The CDR3 DNA is TGTGCCAGCAGCGCAGACAGATATAGCAATCAGCCCCAGCATTTT. It encodes CASSADRYSNQPQHF.

Remarks on this clone: Sequence at one end of the junction differs from germline and may be a read error. The same CDR3 arises from other DNA sequences in this sample as well. The gene calls are TRBV30 and TRBJ1-1; possibly TRBD1 for D (6 bases). CDR1 is GTSNPN, CDR2 SVGIG, per germline (reference sequence). CDR3 length: 15 amino acids. The DNA for the CDR3 is TGTGCCTGGAGTGTACGGGGGGCGATGTGGGCTGAGGCTTTCTTT. Protein product: CAWSVRGAMWAEAFF.

The CDR3 loop reads CASSLDRRNYGYTF. CDR3 sequence (DNA): TGTGCCAGCAGCTTGGACAGGCGTAACTATGGCTACACCTTC. This chain links TRBV5-6 with TRBJ1-2; D is perhaps TRBD1 (5 bases). Trimming pared 0 bases from V and 1 base from J, leaving 7 bases between. The CDR3 sequence is 14 residues long. The germline CDR1 and CDR2 sequences are SGHDT and YYEEEE.

V usage is TRBV11-2 and J usage is TRBJ2-7; TRBD1 agrees at 7 bases. Germline loops: CDR1 SGHAT, CDR2 FQNNGV. The J segment lost 4 bases and the V segment lost 3 bases, leaving 15 bases of the junction unmatched. This CDR3 has 17 residues. The CDR3 bases are TGTGCCAGCAGCTTTAGTAAGGGGCAGGGGGAGAGTTACGAGCAGTACTTC. This gives the protein CASSFSKGQGESYEQYF.

The chain has TRBV7-2 and TRBJ2-7, with D possibly matching TRBD2 (6 bases). Trimming took 5 bases from V and 7 from J, leaving 21 bases between them. CDR3 length equals 15 residues. Germline lookup yields CDR1 SGHTA and CDR2 FQGNSA. The CDR3 DNA follows: TGTGCCAGCAGCCCATCTTCGGGGGTATTTGGGGAGCAGTACTTC. Protein sequence: CASSPSSGVFGEQYF.

The rearrangement uses TRBV7-9 and TRBJ2-1; D possibly corresponds to TRBD2 (6 bases). Germline lookup yields CDR1 SEHNR and CDR2 FQNEAQ (reference sequence). There are 17 residues in the CDR3. V lost 6 bases, J lost 3 bases, and 21 bases lay in between. The chain's CDR3 is CASSSYPTSFIYNEQFF. The DNA of the CDR3 is TGTGCCAGCAGTTCTTACCCAACTAGCTTTATCTACAATGAGCAGTTCTTC.

This chain joins TRBV7-2 and TRBJ2-5; D perhaps matches TRBD2 (7 bases). V was pared by 1 base and J by 5 bases, with 14 bases between. CDR3 size: 15 residues. The germline gives CDR1 SGHTA, CDR2 FQGNSA. This CDR3 is CASSLGGGELETQYF. The CDR3 nucleotides are TGTGCCAGCAGCTTAGGCGGGGGCGAATTGGAGACCCAGTACTTC.

This rearrangement joins TRBV9 to TRBJ2-7; 9 bases line up with TRBD1. The V segment lost 0 bases and the J segment 6 bases; nucleotides outside the gene matches: 7. The CDR3 runs to 15 residues. Germline lookup yields CDR1 SGDLS and CDR2 YYNGEE. In DNA, the CDR3 is TGTGCCAGCAGCGTAGCCCCGGGACAGGGCTCCGAGCAGTACTTC. Amino acids: CASSVAPGQGSEQYF.

The chain couples TRBV30 to TRBJ2-7; no reliable D call. The CDR3 runs 12 residues. The V end lost 3 bases, the J end lost 6 bases, and 12 bases lay between the germline ends. The germline CDR1 and CDR2 sequences are GTSNPN and SVGIG (reference sequence). CDR3 DNA: TGTGCCTGGAGACCGAACCTCGGCGAGCAGTACTTC. This translates into CAWRPNLGEQYF.

The chain links TRBV30 to TRBJ1-1; 9 bases are a match to TRBD1. There are 12 residues in the CDR3. V lost 5 bases and J lost 6; bases outside the gene matches: 4. CDR1 is GTSNPN and CDR2 is SVGIG in the germline V gene (reference sequence). CDR3 sequence reads: CAWGQGYSEAFF. The CDR3 nucleotides read TGTGCCTGGGGACAGGGGTACTCTGAAGCTTTCTTT.

The chain has TRBV19 and TRBJ1-1, with D unclear. The CDR3 runs to 13 residues. Germline V gene sequence: CDR1 LNHDA, CDR2 SQIVND (reference sequence). Trimming shortened V by 7 bases and J by 0 bases, and 9 bases separated the two germline ends. CDR3 DNA: TGTGCCAGTATGCTAAGTATGAACACTGAAGCTTTCTTT. Protein: CASMLSMNTEAFF. Together with reference TRBV19 and TRBJ1-1, the CDR3 gives the full variable domain: DGGITQSPKYLFRKEGQNVTLSCEQNLNHDAMYWYRQDPGQGLRLIYYSQIVNDFQKGDIAEGYSVSREKKESFPLTVTSAQKNPTAFYLCASMLSMNTEAFFGQGTRLTVV.